These 7 T cell receptor beta chains share one sample of origin, sequenced in a study of T cell responses to AZD1222 COVID-19 vaccine. Assay used: immunoSEQ multiplex PCR; TCRdb lists only in-frame clones, some missing. The profile shows about 140,000 clones, over 85% of them singletons. The material sequenced was peripheral blood, taken 28 days after the second AZD1222 dose. Source of these receptors: an adult who received the AZD1222 COVID-19 vaccine.

This sequence joins TRBV5-1 and TRBJ2-1, with 8 bases identical to TRBD1. The V and J ends lost 2 bases and 1 base, in that order; junction bases with no gene match: 2. CDR3 length equals 15 residues. Germline V CDR1 and CDR2: SGHRS, YFSETQ. The CDR3 DNA reads TGCGCCAGCAGCTTTACAGGGGGGTCCTACAATGAGCAGTTCTTC. Translation: CASSFTGGSYNEQFF.

This rearrangement joins TRBV19 to TRBJ1-1; D possibly corresponds to TRBD1 (6 bases). The CDR3 contains 12 residues. Trimming took off 5 bases at V and 3 bases at J, with 7 bases between the two ends. Germline V gene lookup returns CDR1 LNHDA and CDR2 SQIVND (reference sequence). The CDR3 DNA follows: TGTGCCAGTAGTCAGGGGTACACTGAAGCTTTCTTT. The encoded protein is CASSQGYTEAFF.

V usage is TRBV7-9 and J usage is TRBJ1-1; 7 bases match TRBD1. The V gene's germline CDR1 is SEHNR and CDR2 FQNEAQ (reference sequence). V gave up 1 base and J gave up 2 bases; unmatched junction bases: 4. The CDR3 loop spans 15 amino acids. The CDR3 DNA follows: TGTGCCAGCAGCTTAGGTCCAGGGGGTAACACTGAAGCTTTCTTT. Translating it yields CASSLGPGGNTEAFF. Complete variable domain (other parts from reference TRBV7-9 and TRBJ1-1): DTGVSQNPRHKITKRGQNVTFRCDPISEHNRLYWYRQTLGQGPEFLTYFQNEAQLEKSRLLSDRFSAERPKGSFSTLEIQRTEQGDSAMYLCASSLGPGGNTEAFFGQGTRLTVV.

This rearrangement joins TRBV5-1 to TRBJ2-5; 10 bases are shared with TRBD2. CDR3 length equals 17 residues. V shed 6 bases, J shed 3 bases, and the junction held 14 bases outside the gene matches. The germline V gene has CDR1 SGHRS and CDR2 YFSETQ. The CDR3, as DNA: TGCGCCAGCAAGCGGGGGGGAATCTGGGTTCGGAAAGAGACCCAGTACTTC. Amino acid sequence: CASKRGGIWVRKETQYF. Full variable domain (rest looked up from reference TRBV5-1 and TRBJ2-5): KAGVTQTPRYLIKTRGQQVTLSCSPISGHRSVSWYQQTPGQGLQFLFEYFSETQRNKGNFPGRFSGRQFSNSRSEMNVSTLELGDSALYLCASKRGGIWVRKETQYFGPGTRLLVL.

This chain joins TRBV14 and TRBJ2-5; D unresolved. The CDR3 contains 12 residues. Germline lookup yields CDR1 SGHDN and CDR2 FVKESK. The ends were cut back, 3 bases at V and 4 bases at J, with 6 bases in the middle. CDR3 residues: CASSQMAETQYF. The CDR3 region has the DNA TGTGCCAGCAGCCAGATGGCAGAGACCCAGTACTTC.

This clone occurred once. The chain couples TRBV7-9 to TRBJ2-7; 9 nucleotides line up with TRBD2. Germline assignment: CDR1 SEHNR and CDR2 FQNEAQ (reference sequence). The length of the CDR3 is 17 residues. The V segment lost 5 bases and the J segment 0 bases; nucleotides outside the gene matches: 11. This chain's CDR3 is CASSGAGGESFSYEQYF. In DNA, the CDR3 is TGTGCCAGCAGCGGAGCGGGGGGCGAGTCGTTCTCCTACGAGCAGTACTTC. Filled out from reference TRBV7-9 and TRBJ2-7, the complete variable domain reads DTGVSQNPRHKITKRGQNVTFRCDPISEHNRLYWYRQTLGQGPEFLTYFQNEAQLEKSRLLSDRFSAERPKGSFSTLEIQRTEQGDSAMYLCASSGAGGESFSYEQYFGPGTRLTVT.

The chain couples TRBV5-1 to TRBJ2-3; D gene ambiguous. Germline lookup yields CDR1 SGHRS and CDR2 YFSETQ. Between the trimmed V and J ends, which lost 0 bases and 2 bases, there was a span of 7 bases. The CDR3 has 14 residues. The CDR3: CASSLVESTDTQYF. The CDR3 DNA reads as TGCGCCAGCAGCTTGGTGGAATCCACAGATACGCAGTATTTT.